One TCR beta chain is described in this entry. Separate from the approximately 700-subject first cohort was the 120-subject validation cohort, to which the donors belonged. The method was immunoSEQ multiplex PCR; TCRdb's version includes in-frame clones alone and lacks a portion of them. The top ten clones hold about 2% of a sample with 110,000 to 150,000 clones, approximately 94% of them seen once. The CDR3 is 15 amino acids. Trimming cost V 2 bases and J 8 bases; bases outside gene matches: 6. The germline CDR1 and CDR2 sequences are MGHDK and SYGVNS. The data stem from a study of cytomegalovirus exposure and HLA in healthy donors.

This chain links TRBV25-1 with TRBJ2-1; 10 nucleotides match TRBD2. The clonotype was recovered from a man between 18 and 35 years old in good health and CMV-seropositive. The specimen sequenced was PBMCs. Written as DNA, the CDR3 is TGTGCCAGCAGTGAAGGCCTAGCGGGAGTCGATGAGCAGTTCTTC. Translation gives CASSEGLAGVDEQFF.